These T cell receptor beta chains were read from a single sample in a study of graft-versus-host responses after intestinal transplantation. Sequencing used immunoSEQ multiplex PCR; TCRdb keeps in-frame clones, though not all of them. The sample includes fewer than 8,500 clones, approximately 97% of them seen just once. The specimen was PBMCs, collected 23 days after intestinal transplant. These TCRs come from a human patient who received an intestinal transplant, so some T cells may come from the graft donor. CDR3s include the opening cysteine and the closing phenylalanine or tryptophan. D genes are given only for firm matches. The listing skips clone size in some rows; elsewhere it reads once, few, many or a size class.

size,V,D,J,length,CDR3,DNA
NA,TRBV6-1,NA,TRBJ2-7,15,CASSEVPSPGYEQYF,TGTGCCAGCAGTGAAGTACCCTCGCCGGGCTACGAGCAGTACTTC
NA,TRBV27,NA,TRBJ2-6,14,CASSLASGANVLTF,TGTGCCAGCAGTTTAGCGAGCGGGGCCAACGTCCTGACTTTC
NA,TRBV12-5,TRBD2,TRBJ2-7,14,CASGLGGGGYEQYF,TGTGCTAGTGGTTTGGGCGGGGGAGGCTACGAGCAGTACTTC
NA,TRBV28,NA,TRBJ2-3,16,CASSPLMSEDRDTQYF,TGTGCCAGCAGCCCTCTTATGAGCGAAGATCGAGATACGCAGTATTTT
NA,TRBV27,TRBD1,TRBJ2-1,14,CASSSGTGYNEQFF,TGTGCCAGCAGTTCCGGGACAGGCTACAATGAGCAGTTCTTC
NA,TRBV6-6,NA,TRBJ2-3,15,CASRSLGPTPDTQYF,TGTGCCAGCAGATCTCTCGGGCCAACTCCAGATACGCAGTATTTT
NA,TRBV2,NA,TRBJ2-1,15,CASSDLHSSSNEQFF,TGTGCCAGCAGTGATTTACATTCTAGCAGCAATGAGCAGTTCTTC
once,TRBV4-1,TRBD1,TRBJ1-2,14,CASSLGTGGYGYTF,TGCGCCAGCAGCCTTGGGACAGGGGGTTATGGCTACACCTTC
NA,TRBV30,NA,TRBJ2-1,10,CAWGINEQFF,TGTGCCTGGGGAATCAATGAGCAGTTCTTC
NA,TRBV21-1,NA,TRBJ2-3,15,CASRTGTADTDTQYF,TGTGCCAGCAGGACCGGGACAGCAGACACAGATACGCAGTATTTT
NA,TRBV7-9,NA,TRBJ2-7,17,CASSPSQGGGVSYEQYF,TGTGCCAGCAGCCCATCACAGGGCGGAGGGGTCTCCTACGAGCAGTACTTC
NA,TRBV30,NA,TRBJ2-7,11,CAWSELHEQYF,TGTGCCTGGAGTGAGCTCCACGAGCAGTACTTC
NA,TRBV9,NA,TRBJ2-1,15,CASSVSQGEGNEQFF,TGTGCCAGCAGCGTTAGTCAGGGGGAGGGGAATGAGCAGTTCTTC
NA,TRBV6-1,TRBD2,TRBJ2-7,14,CASSELLAGYEQYF,TGTGCCAGCAGTGAGTTACTAGCGGGCTACGAGCAGTACTTC
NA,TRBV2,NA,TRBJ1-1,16,CASRERDWGQETEAFF,TGTGCCAGCAGGGAACGGGATTGGGGGCAGGAAACCGAAGCTTTCTTT
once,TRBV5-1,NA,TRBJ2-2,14,CASTGQGGTGELFF,TGCGCCAGCACAGGGCAGGGGGGAACCGGGGAGCTGTTTTTT
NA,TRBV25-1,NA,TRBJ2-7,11,CASREFSEQYF,TGTGCCAGCAGAGAGTTCTCAGAGCAGTACTTC
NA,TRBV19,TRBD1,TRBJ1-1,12,CGTGGEGTEAFF,TGTGGGACAGGGGGCGAAGGCACTGAAGCTTTCTTT
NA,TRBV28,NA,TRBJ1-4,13,CATYTGYNEKLFF,TGTGCCACCTATACAGGGTACAATGAAAAACTGTTTTTT
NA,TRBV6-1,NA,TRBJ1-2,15,CASSEGPGRSYGYTF,TGTGCCAGCAGTGAAGGCCCAGGGAGAAGCTATGGCTACACCTTC
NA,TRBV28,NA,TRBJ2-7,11,CASSPLYEQYF,TGTGCCAGCAGCCCGTTATACGAGCAGTACTTC
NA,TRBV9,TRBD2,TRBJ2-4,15,CASSAGTSGRNIQYF,TGTGCCAGCAGCGCCGGGACTAGCGGGAGAAACATTCAGTACTTC
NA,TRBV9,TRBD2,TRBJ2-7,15,CASSPTSGRPYEQYF,TGTGCCAGCAGCCCAACTAGCGGGAGACCCTACGAGCAGTACTTC
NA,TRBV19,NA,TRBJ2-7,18,CASSMGSAPIDGTYEQYF,TGTGCCAGTAGTATGGGTTCGGCTCCGATCGATGGGACCTACGAGCAGTACTTC
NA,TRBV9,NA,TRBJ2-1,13,CASSVGSINEQFF,TGTGCCAGCAGCGTAGGGAGTATCAATGAGCAGTTCTTC
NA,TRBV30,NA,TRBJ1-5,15,CAWSHVGDSGTTQHF,TGTGCCTGGAGTCACGTGGGGGACTCTGGAACGACCCAGCATTTT
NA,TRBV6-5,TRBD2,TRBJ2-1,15,CASSYGGGPPNEQFF,TGTGCCAGCAGTTATGGGGGAGGGCCTCCGAATGAGCAGTTCTTC
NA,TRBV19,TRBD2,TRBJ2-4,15,CASSIRESGRDIQYF,TGTGCCAGTAGTATTAGGGAGAGCGGGAGAGACATTCAGTACTTC
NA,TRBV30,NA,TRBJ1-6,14,CAWSVLGRDSPLHF,TGTGCCTGGAGTGTACTGGGCAGGGATTCACCCCTCCACTTT
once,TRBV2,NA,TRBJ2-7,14,CATRDSSSSYEQYF,TGTGCCACCCGGGACTCCTCGAGCTCCTACGAGCAGTACTTC
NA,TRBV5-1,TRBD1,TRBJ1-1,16,CASSMGQVNLNTEAFF,TGCGCCAGCAGCATGGGACAGGTAAACTTGAACACTGAAGCTTTCTTT
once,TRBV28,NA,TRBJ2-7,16,CASSFSKRGGFHEQYF,TGTGCCAGCAGTTTTTCGAAAAGAGGGGGTTTCCACGAGCAGTACTTC
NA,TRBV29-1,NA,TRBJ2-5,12,CSVVAYQETQYF,TGCAGCGTTGTCGCGTACCAAGAGACCCAGTACTTC
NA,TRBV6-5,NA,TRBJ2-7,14,CASHPGDGRYEQYF,TGTGCCAGCCACCCGGGGGACGGCCGCTACGAGCAGTACTTC
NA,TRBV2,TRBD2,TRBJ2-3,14,CASPTSGRTDTQYF,TGTGCCAGCCCAACTAGCGGGAGGACCGATACGCAGTATTTT
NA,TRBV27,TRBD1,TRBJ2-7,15,CASSLSGTGGYEQYF,TGTGCCAGCAGTTTATCCGGGACAGGGGGCTACGAGCAGTACTTC